Below, 25 T cell receptor beta chains from the same sample are listed, as sequenced in a study of blood T cell repertoires in COVID-19. Method: immunoSEQ multiplex PCR; TCRdb's copy keeps in-frame clones and lacks some. The sample has around 340,000 clones, about 86% seen once. Sequenced: peripheral blood. These receptors came from an older woman with COVID-19, enrolled during active disease.

This clone was seen more than once but under ten times. This sample includes further DNA sequences coding for the same CDR3. The genes are TRBV7-2 and TRBJ1-2; 7 bases are a match to TRBD1. Germline CDR1 reads SGHTA; CDR2 reads FQGNSA. Unmatched junction bases numbered 0, after V lost 3 bases and J lost 2 bases. The CDR3 length is 13 residues. In DNA form, the CDR3 reads TGTGCCAGCAGCTTGGGACAGAACTATGGCTACACCTTC. This sequence encodes CASSLGQNYGYTF.

Points on this clone: Other DNA sequences in this sample translate to the same CDR3. This rearrangement joins TRBV7-2 to TRBJ1-2; the D gene is possibly TRBD1 (6 bases). This CDR3 has 14 amino acids. The V and J ends lost 1 base and 2 bases respectively, with 8 bases between them. Germline CDR1 reads SGHTA; CDR2 reads FQGNSA. CDR3 sequence: CASSLGQGNYGYTF. DNA for the CDR3: TGTGCCAGCAGCTTAGGGCAGGGGAACTATGGCTACACCTTC.

The chain carries TRBV9 and TRBJ1-4; TRBD1 agrees at 8 bases. This CDR3 comprises 15 residues. CDR1 and CDR2 from the germline V gene are SGDLS and YYNGEE. The ends lost 2 bases at V and 7 bases at J; junction bases unmatched: 7. The CDR3 is CASSVSDRVGEKLFF. In DNA, the CDR3 is TGTGCCAGCAGCGTGTCGGACAGGGTGGGTGAAAAACTGTTTTTT.

The chain recombines TRBV28 with TRBJ1-3, with TRBD1 as a possible D gene (6 bases). The CDR3 extends over 14 amino acids. The ends were cut back, 6 bases at V and 0 bases at J, with 9 bases in the middle. Germline-derived CDR1 and CDR2 are MDHEN and SYDVKM. The CDR3 loop is CASSLQGSGNTIYF. The CDR3 region has the DNA TGTGCCAGCAGCCTACAGGGCTCTGGAAACACCATATATTTT.

The chain is built from TRBV2 and TRBJ1-1; TRBD1 aligns across 7 bases. Germline V lookup: CDR1 SNHLY, CDR2 FYNNEI. The CDR3 runs to 13 residues. Unmatched junction bases numbered 1, after V lost 3 bases and J lost 3 bases. The DNA for the CDR3 is TGTGCCAGCAGTGACACAGGGGACACTGAAGCTTTCTTT. Translation: CASSDTGDTEAFF. The full variable domain, in which reference TRBV2 and TRBJ1-1 provide the parts outside the CDR3, is EPEVTQTPSHQVTQMGQEVILRCVPISNHLYFYWYRQILGQKVEFLVSFYNNEISEKSEIFDDQFSVERPDGSNFTLKIRSTKLEDSAMYFCASSDTGDTEAFFGQGTRLTVV.

The chain couples TRBV30 to TRBJ2-1; 8 nucleotides align to TRBD2. The CDR3 consists of 15 residues. Unmatched junction bases numbered 10, after V lost 3 bases and J lost 6 bases. Germline V gene data show CDR1 as GTSNPN and CDR2 as SVGIG (reference sequence). The DNA for the CDR3 is TGTGCCTGGAGCGAAGGCGGGGGGCTATTCAATGAGCAGTTCTTC. Protein: CAWSEGGGLFNEQFF.

V usage is TRBV27 and J usage is TRBJ2-1; perhaps TRBD2 as D (7 bases). V lost 5 bases and J 1 base, leaving 18 bases between the germline ends. CDR1 is MNHEY, CDR2 SMNVEV, per germline (reference sequence). CDR3 size: 17 residues. CDR3 residues: CASSTSRGGESYNEQFF. The DNA for the CDR3 is TGTGCCAGCAGTACGTCAAGGGGGGGCGAATCCTACAATGAGCAGTTCTTC.

The J gene is TRBJ1-5, the V gene TRBV19; D may be TRBD1 (6 bases). V was trimmed by 9 bases and J by 3 bases, leaving 18 bases between them. This CDR3 spans 15 amino acids. CDR1 is LNHDA and CDR2 is SQIVND in the germline V gene (reference sequence). The CDR3 DNA reads TGTGCCAGCACACCAGTGACAGGTAACAATCAGCCCCAGCATTTT. As protein: CASTPVTGNNQPQHF.

The sample holds one count of this clone. The chain has TRBV28 and TRBJ2-3; 8 bases align to TRBD1. The CDR3 runs to 13 residues. V lost 3 bases to trimming and J lost 9 bases; unmatched junction nucleotides: 5. CDR1 and CDR2 from the germline V gene are MDHEN and SYDVKM. The CDR3 coding sequence is TGTGCCAGCAGTTTTCAGGGGGCTGGGACGCAGTATTTT. This sequence encodes CASSFQGAGTQYF.

V gene TRBV2 combines with J gene TRBJ2-5; weak D call: TRBD1 (6 bases). The CDR3 sequence is 12 residues long. Germline lookup yields CDR1 SNHLY and CDR2 FYNNEI. The germline V and J ends were trimmed by 9 bases and 2 bases, with 10 bases remaining between them. CDR3 bases: TGTGCCAGTGCCGACAGGCAAGAGACCCAGTACTTC. It specifies CASADRQETQYF.

This clone showed up just a few times. The V gene is TRBV3-1 (or the pseudogene TRBV3-2), the J gene TRBJ2-1, with 8 bases identical to TRBD2. The J segment lost 4 bases and the V segment lost 0 bases, leaving 5 bases of the junction unmatched. The CDR3 is 16 amino acids. The germline CDR1 and CDR2 sequences are LGHDT and YNNKEL (reference sequence). The CDR3 region is CASSQDSSGVYNEQFF. CDR3 nucleotide sequence: TGTGCCAGCAGCCAAGATAGTAGCGGGGTTTACAATGAGCAGTTCTTC.

The chain is built from TRBV5-1 and TRBJ1-2, with TRBD1 matching 7 bases. CDR1 is SGHRS, CDR2 YFSETQ, per germline. The CDR3 is 16 amino acids. J was trimmed by 2 bases and V by 1 base; bases with no gene match: 8. Here the CDR3 reads CASSLTLTGRNYGYTF. CDR3 DNA sequence: TGCGCCAGCAGCTTGACCCTGACAGGGAGGAACTATGGCTACACCTTC.

The CDR3 here is CASGPTGGTNEKLFF. CDR3 nucleotides: TGTGCCAGCGGACCGACAGGGGGAACTAATGAAAAACTGTTTTTT. The chain is built from TRBV6-5 and TRBJ1-4; 9 nucleotides line up with TRBD1. CDR3 size: 15 residues. Germline values: CDR1 MNHEY, CDR2 SVGAGI. The trim removed 8 bases at V and 1 base at J, leaving 5 bases unmatched.

The chain links TRBV4-1 to TRBJ1-3, with TRBD1 as a possible D gene (6 bases). Trimming took 5 bases from V and 3 from J, leaving 17 bases between them. From germline, CDR1 is MGHRA and CDR2 YSYEKL. The CDR3 contains 16 residues. The DNA of the CDR3 is TGCGCCAGCAGCTATACCAGGGGACGGGGTGGAAACACCATATATTTT. Protein sequence: CASSYTRGRGGNTIYF.

V gene TRBV1 combines with J gene TRBJ2-1; TRBD2 is the table's D call and was not checked against the DNA. TRBV1 represents a pseudogene. The CDR3 contains 17 residues. DNA of the CDR3: TGCACCAGCAGCCATCCTCGACTAGCGGGGGTTAAGAATGAGCAGTTCTTC. This sequence encodes CTSSHPRLAGVKNEQFF.

The chain uses TRBV5-1 and TRBJ1-2; 8 nucleotides align to TRBD1. The CDR3 is made up of 15 amino acids. Germline V gene lookup returns CDR1 SGHRS and CDR2 YFSETQ. The trim removed 0 bases at V and 4 bases at J, leaving 5 bases unmatched. The CDR3 DNA follows: TGCGCCAGCAGCTTGGCGGACAGGGCGAGCTATGGCTACACCTTC. This sequence encodes CASSLADRASYGYTF.

The rearrangement links TRBV23-1 to TRBJ2-7; tentatively, D is TRBD2 (11 bases). TRBV23-1 is marked as an open reading frame, function uncertain. Trimming cost V 5 bases and J 3 bases, with 32 bases left between them. The CDR3 is 20 amino acids. CDR3 nucleotide sequence: TGCGCCAGCAGTTCGGACAGGGGGAAACCAAGACTAGCGGGGATCTACGAGCAGTACTTC. It specifies CASSSDRGKPRLAGIYEQYF.

J is TRBJ1-3 and V is TRBV5-8, with a tentative D call TRBD1 (5 bases). The CDR3 extends over 14 amino acids. Trimming left V 0 bases short and J 2 bases short, with 6 bases between. Germline CDR1 SGHTS, CDR2 YDEGEE. CDR3 protein: CASSLEQAGNTIYF. The CDR3 DNA reads as TGTGCCAGCAGCTTGGAACAGGCTGGAAACACCATATATTTT.

V usage is TRBV7-8 and J usage is TRBJ1-1; D call uncertain. The CDR3 extends over 13 amino acids. Trimming took 4 bases from V and 3 from J, leaving 9 bases between them. Per the germline V gene, CDR1 is SGHVS and CDR2 is FQNEAQ. In DNA, the CDR3 is TGTGCCAGCAGCTCCGCCGGGGACACTGAAGCTTTCTTT. Its translation is CASSSAGDTEAFF.

The chain employs TRBV6-1 and TRBJ1-2, with D uncertain. Deletions cut 1 base from V and 4 bases from J, with 10 bases between. CDR1 and CDR2 (germline): MNHNS, SASEGT. The CDR3 is made up of 14 amino acids. The CDR3 sequence is CASSEGRASYGYTF. CDR3 sequence (DNA): TGTGCCAGCAGTGAAGGGCGGGCATCCTATGGCTACACCTTC.

This sequence joins TRBV2 and TRBJ2-1; D is perhaps TRBD2 (7 bases). This CDR3 spans 14 amino acids. Germline lookup yields CDR1 SNHLY and CDR2 FYNNEI. V was pared by 6 bases and J by 7 bases, with 16 bases between. Here the CDR3 reads CASRGRGAGNEQFF. In DNA form, the CDR3 reads TGTGCCAGCAGGGGACGGGGGGCTGGTAATGAGCAGTTCTTC.

The V and J genes are TRBV11-3 and TRBJ2-7, with D maybe TRBD2 (5 bases). From germline, CDR1 is SGHNT and CDR2 YENEEA. The ends were cut back, 5 bases at V and 2 bases at J, with 13 bases in the middle. There are 14 residues in the CDR3. The CDR3 loop is CASSLEGSTYEQYF. In nucleotides, the CDR3 is TGTGCCAGCAGCCTCGAAGGGAGTACCTACGAGCAGTACTTC.

The V gene is TRBV19, the J gene TRBJ2-5; TRBD2 matches at 9 bases. The CDR3 runs 14 residues. Looked up from germline, CDR1 is LNHDA and CDR2 is SQIVND (reference sequence). V lost 3 bases and J lost 5; bases outside the gene matches: 4. The CDR3 sequence: CASSIGTSWETQYF. The CDR3 DNA reads TGTGCCAGTAGTATCGGGACTAGCTGGGAGACCCAGTACTTC.

The chain is built from TRBV27 and TRBJ2-7, with 8 nucleotides matching TRBD1. The J segment lost 3 bases and the V segment lost 0 bases, leaving 7 bases of the junction unmatched. Germline CDR1 and CDR2: MNHEY and SMNVEV (reference sequence). The CDR3 has 16 amino acids. The CDR3 DNA is TGTGCCAGCAGTTTATCCGTCGGACAGGGAAGCTACGAGCAGTACTTC. It specifies CASSLSVGQGSYEQYF.

This chain links TRBV29-1 with TRBJ2-2; TRBD1 agrees at 9 bases. Germline V lookup: CDR1 SQVTM, CDR2 ANQGSEA. The CDR3 totals 14 residues. Losses at the gene ends were 6 bases for V and 6 bases for J; bases not matched to a gene: 8. The CDR3 region is CSVTGTGFSGELFF. CDR3 sequence (DNA): TGCAGCGTAACCGGGACAGGGTTTTCCGGGGAGCTGTTTTTT.